What follows is one T cell receptor beta chain and its context. There are 14 residues in the CDR3. Germline V gives CDR1 SGHAT, CDR2 FQNNGV. J gave up 7 bases and V 5 bases, and 7 bases lay outside the gene matches. It was with 60 Vbeta and 13 Jbeta primers that the PCR ran. Clones were sequenced by immunoSEQ multiplex PCR, and TCRdb holds only the in-frame ones, with some missing. This table has 150,000 to 200,000 clones, about four fifths appearing once. The data originate from a study of cytomegalovirus exposure and HLA in healthy donors. The sample comprised PBMCs. This TCR was sampled from a boy younger than 18 in good health and CMV-seronegative. The gene calls are TRBV11-2 and TRBJ1-1; 10 bases map to TRBD1. CDR3: CASSRDRGPHEAFF. The CDR3 DNA reads TGTGCCAGCAGCCGCGACAGGGGGCCCCATGAAGCTTTCTTT.